The rows below give T cell receptor beta chains drawn from one sample of a study of blood T cell repertoires in COVID-19. Produced via immunoSEQ multiplex PCR; TCRdb's table is partial and in-frame only. The sample lists 25,000 to 35,000 clones, over 70% occurring once. The sample consisted of peripheral blood. The receptors were gathered from a man in his 70s with active COVID-19. The CDR3 runs from the conserved cysteine through the conserved F or W. The D gene is left open where the match is weak. Some rows have no size entry. The others give once, few or many, or a class for an expanded clone.

v_call	j_call	clone_size	d_call	cdr3_length	cdr3_aa	cdr3_nt
TRBV19	TRBJ1-2	.	.	13	CASSLQTNYGYTF	TGTGCCAGTAGTTTACAAACGAACTATGGCTACACCTTC
TRBV5-1	TRBJ2-2	few	.	18	CASSLDPRPGLRTGELFF	TGCGCCAGCAGCTTGGACCCCCGACCAGGGCTCAGGACCGGGGAGCTGTTTTTT
TRBV7-6	TRBJ2-1	.	TRBD2	15	CASSLLAGEDNEQFF	TGTGCCAGCAGCTTACTAGCGGGGGAGGACAATGAGCAGTTCTTC
TRBV4-1	TRBJ2-7	.	TRBD1	15	CASSQDSQGVYEQYF	TGCGCCAGCAGCCAAGATTCACAGGGGGTATACGAGCAGTACTTC
TRBV25-1	TRBJ2-7	.	TRBD1	16	CASSEWGTGLSREQYF	TGTGCCAGCAGTGAATGGGGGACAGGGTTATCTCGGGAGCAGTACTTC
TRBV28	TRBJ2-5	.	TRBD2	15	CASTKRGAYQETQYF	TGTGCCAGCACCAAGCGGGGGGCGTACCAAGAGACCCAGTACTTC
TRBV5-6	TRBJ2-1	.	.	13	CASSFGGLNEQFF	TGTGCCAGCAGCTTTGGGGGCTTAAATGAGCAGTTCTTC
TRBV2	TRBJ2-7	.	.	12	CASRERGYEQYF	TGTGCCAGTAGGGAAAGGGGTTACGAGCAGTACTTC
TRBV23-1	TRBJ1-3	.	.	14	CASPGVPVGNTIYF	TGCGCCAGCCCAGGGGTTCCCGTCGGAAACACCATATATTTT
TRBV3-1/TRBV3-2	TRBJ2-3	.	TRBD2	18	CASSHVGGGMRGTDTQYF	TGTGCCAGCAGCCATGTCGGGGGGGGGATGAGAGGCACAGATACGCAGTATTTT
TRBV11-2	TRBJ2-7	.	.	13	CASSLDPPPEQYF	TGTGCCAGCAGCTTAGATCCTCCTCCCGAGCAGTACTTC
TRBV6-7	TRBJ1-5	.	.	14	CASSSLVAVQPQHF	TGTGCCAGCAGTTCCTTAGTGGCGGTTCAGCCCCAGCATTTT
TRBV27	TRBJ2-7	.	TRBD1	15	CASRDRGFSSYEQYF	TGTGCCAGCCGGGACAGGGGGTTTAGCTCCTACGAGCAGTACTTC
TRBV6-2/TRBV6-3	TRBJ1-5	.	.	15	CASSYGGVGNQPQHF	TGTGCCAGCAGTTACGGAGGGGTCGGCAATCAGCCCCAGCATTTT
TRBV15	TRBJ1-4	.	.	16	CATSRDFLATNEKLFF	TGTGCCACCAGCAGAGATTTTCTTGCAACTAATGAAAAACTGTTTTTT
TRBV30	TRBJ2-2	.	TRBD2	13	CALWTQRAGVLFF	TGTGCCCTATGGACACAGCGGGCGGGAGTGCTGTTTTTT
TRBV7-2	TRBJ2-7	.	TRBD1	12	CASSPDRGGQYF	TGTGCCAGCAGCCCGGACAGGGGGGGACAGTACTTC
TRBV11-3	TRBJ1-2	.	TRBD1	14	CASSPGQGVYGYTF	TGTGCCAGCAGCCCCGGACAGGGCGTCTATGGCTACACCTTC
TRBV28	TRBJ1-5	.	.	17	CASIRGRQPNSNQPQHF	TGTGCCAGCATCCGGGGGAGGCAGCCAAATAGCAATCAGCCCCAGCATTTT
TRBV29-1	TRBJ2-2	.	TRBD1	17	CSVRSWDRGAGTGELFF	TGCAGCGTTCGAAGCTGGGACAGGGGGGCAGGCACCGGGGAGCTGTTTTTT
TRBV28	TRBJ2-5	.	.	15	CASSLSTFAQETQYF	TGTGCCAGCAGTTTATCAACATTTGCCCAAGAGACCCAGTACTTC
TRBV4-1	TRBJ2-3	.	TRBD2	17	CASSHGWGGLSTDTQYF	TGCGCCAGCAGCCACGGATGGGGGGGACTTAGCACAGATACGCAGTATTTT
TRBV24-1	TRBJ2-5	.	.	13	CATSDTQGTTQYF	TGTGCCACCAGTGATACACAGGGTACGACCCAGTACTTC
TRBV18	TRBJ2-1	.	TRBD2	16	CASSRASGGSRYEQFF	TGTGCCAGCTCACGAGCTAGCGGGGGCTCAAGGTATGAGCAGTTCTTC
TRBV19	TRBJ1-1	.	.	14	CASRVTGMGTEAFF	TGTGCCAGTAGGGTTACGGGGATGGGCACTGAAGCTTTCTTT
TRBV2	TRBJ1-2	few	TRBD1	14	CASTWTGDLFGYTF	TGTGCCAGCACTTGGACAGGGGACCTTTTTGGCTACACCTTC
TRBV9	TRBJ2-2	.	TRBD2	16	CASSGTRGLGAGELFF	TGTGCCAGCAGCGGAACGCGGGGGTTGGGAGCCGGGGAGCTGTTTTTT
TRBV19	TRBJ1-1	.	TRBD1	15	CASSLTGGLYTEAFF	TGTGCCAGTAGCCTCACAGGGGGGCTCTACACTGAAGCTTTCTTT
TRBV7-2	TRBJ2-7	.	.	14	CASSASGQPYEQYF	TGTGCCAGCAGCGCGAGCGGACAGCCCTACGAGCAGTACTTC
TRBV7-9	TRBJ2-1	.	.	11	CASSLFDEQFF	TGTGCCAGCAGCTTATTCGATGAGCAGTTCTTC
TRBV7-9	TRBJ2-6	.	TRBD1	17	CASSLGTGVPGANVLTF	TGTGCCAGCAGCTTAGGGACAGGGGTACCGGGGGCCAACGTCCTGACTTTC
TRBV2	TRBJ1-2	.	TRBD1	13	CASRGTGLGGYTF	TGTGCCAGCAGGGGGACAGGGCTTGGAGGCTACACCTTC
TRBV7-3	TRBJ2-2	.	.	14	CASSLTSAAGELFF	TGTGCCAGCAGCTTAACGAGCGCAGCCGGGGAGCTGTTTTTT
TRBV27	TRBJ1-4	.	TRBD1	14	CASSLQGRSEKLFF	TGTGCCAGCAGTCTACAGGGGAGAAGTGAAAAACTGTTTTTT
TRBV5-1	TRBJ1-2	.	.	13	CASSSGDKYGYTF	TGCGCCAGCAGCTCAGGGGATAAATATGGCTACACCTTC
TRBV29-1	TRBJ1-2	once	TRBD1	12	CSVGDRAGGYTF	TGCAGCGTTGGGGACAGGGCGGGTGGCTACACCTTC
TRBV6-6	TRBJ2-7	.	.	16	CASSPSRGEVYYEQYF	TGTGCCAGCAGCCCCTCACGGGGAGAGGTCTACTACGAGCAGTACTTC
TRBV6-5	TRBJ2-7	.	TRBD2	13	CASSYRGGNEQYF	TGTGCCAGCAGTTACCGGGGGGGCAACGAGCAGTACTTC
TRBV27	TRBJ2-5	.	TRBD2	15	CASCSTSGGRETQYF	TGTGCCAGCTGCTCGACTAGCGGGGGTCGGGAGACCCAGTACTTC